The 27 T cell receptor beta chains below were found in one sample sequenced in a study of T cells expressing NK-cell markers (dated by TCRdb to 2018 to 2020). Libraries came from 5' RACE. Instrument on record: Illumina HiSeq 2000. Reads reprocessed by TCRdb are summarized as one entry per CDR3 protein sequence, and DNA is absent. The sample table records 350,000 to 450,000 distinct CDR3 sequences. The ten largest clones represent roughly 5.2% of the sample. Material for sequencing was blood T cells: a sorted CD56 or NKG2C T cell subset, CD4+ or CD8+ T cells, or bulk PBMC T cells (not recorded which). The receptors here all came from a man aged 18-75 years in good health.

CDR3 sequence reads: CSADGTGSYNEQFF. J is TRBJ2-1 and V is TRBV20-1; there is no DNA to check the TCRdb D call of TRBD1. CDR1 is DFQATT, CDR2 SNEGSKA, per germline (reference sequence). The CDR3 runs to 14 residues.

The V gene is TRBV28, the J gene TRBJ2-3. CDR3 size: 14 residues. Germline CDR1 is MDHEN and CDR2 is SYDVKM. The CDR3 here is CASSPFLTVATQYF. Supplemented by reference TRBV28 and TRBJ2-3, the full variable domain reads DVKVTQSSRYLVKRTGEKVFLECVQDMDHENMFWYRQDPGLGLRLIYFSYDVKMKEKGDIPEGYSVSREKKERFSLILESASTNQTSMYLCASSPFLTVATQYFGPGTRLTVL.

The CDR3 is CASSTGTAYSNQPQHF. This chain connects TRBV2 to TRBJ1-5. Per germline, CDR1 SNHLY and CDR2 FYNNEI. The CDR3 totals 16 residues.

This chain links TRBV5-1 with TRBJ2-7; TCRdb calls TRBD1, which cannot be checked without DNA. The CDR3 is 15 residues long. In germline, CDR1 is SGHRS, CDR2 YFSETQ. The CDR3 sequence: CASSLQLGQGSEQYF.

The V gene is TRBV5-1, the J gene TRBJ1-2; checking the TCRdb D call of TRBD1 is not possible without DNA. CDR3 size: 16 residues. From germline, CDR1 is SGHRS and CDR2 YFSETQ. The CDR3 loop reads CASSLSGTPVNYGYTF.

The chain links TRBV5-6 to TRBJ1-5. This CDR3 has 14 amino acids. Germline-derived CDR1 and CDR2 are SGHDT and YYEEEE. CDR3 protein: CASSLSGNLQPQHF.

The chain's CDR3 is CASSLAISGGGDTQYF. V and J are TRBV5-1 and TRBJ2-3; as DNA is missing, the TRBD1 call by TCRdb cannot be tested. CDR3 length: 16 amino acids. Germline V gives CDR1 SGHRS, CDR2 YFSETQ.

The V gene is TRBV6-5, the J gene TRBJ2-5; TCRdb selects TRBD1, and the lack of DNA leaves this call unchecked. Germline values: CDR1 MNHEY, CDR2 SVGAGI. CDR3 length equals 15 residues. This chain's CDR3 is CASSSLAGAGETQYF.

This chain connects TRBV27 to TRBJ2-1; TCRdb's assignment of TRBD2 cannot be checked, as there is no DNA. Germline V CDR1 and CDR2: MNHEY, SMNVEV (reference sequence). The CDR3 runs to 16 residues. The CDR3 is CASSFTGVSAYNEQFF.

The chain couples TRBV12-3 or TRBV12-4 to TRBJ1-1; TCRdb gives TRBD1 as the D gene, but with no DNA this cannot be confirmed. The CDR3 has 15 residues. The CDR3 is CASSTEGGGSTEAFF.

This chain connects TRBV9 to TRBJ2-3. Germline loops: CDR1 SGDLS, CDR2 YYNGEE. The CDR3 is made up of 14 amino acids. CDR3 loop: CANPCYPVTDTQYF.

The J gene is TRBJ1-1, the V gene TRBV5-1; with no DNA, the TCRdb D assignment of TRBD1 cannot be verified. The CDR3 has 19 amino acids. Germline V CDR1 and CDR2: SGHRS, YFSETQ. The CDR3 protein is CASSHFLLGQGKEDTEAFF.

The CDR3 reads CASRGGPADYNEQFF. V is TRBV12-3 or TRBV12-4 and J is TRBJ2-1; absent DNA, TCRdb's TRBD2 call cannot be checked. This CDR3 comprises 15 residues.

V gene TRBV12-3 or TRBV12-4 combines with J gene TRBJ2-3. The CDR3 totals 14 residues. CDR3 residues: CASSLGAKTDTQYF.

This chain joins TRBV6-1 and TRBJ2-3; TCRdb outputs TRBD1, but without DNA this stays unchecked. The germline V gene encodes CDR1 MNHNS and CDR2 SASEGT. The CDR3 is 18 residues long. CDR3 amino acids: CASRARGGTKTSTDTQYF.

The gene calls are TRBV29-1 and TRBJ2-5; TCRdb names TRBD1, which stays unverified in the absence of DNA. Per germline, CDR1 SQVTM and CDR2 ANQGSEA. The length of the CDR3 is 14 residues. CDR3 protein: CSVEDRRGRETQYF.

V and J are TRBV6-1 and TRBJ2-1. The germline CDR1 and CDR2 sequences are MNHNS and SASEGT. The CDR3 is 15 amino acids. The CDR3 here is CASRGLGGSYNEQFF.

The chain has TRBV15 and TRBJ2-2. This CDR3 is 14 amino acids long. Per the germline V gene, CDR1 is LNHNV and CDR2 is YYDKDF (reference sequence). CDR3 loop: CATSPLETSGELFF. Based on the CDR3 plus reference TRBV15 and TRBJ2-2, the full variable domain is DAMVIQNPRYQVTQFGKPVTLSCSQTLNHNVMYWYQQKSSQAPKLLFHYYDKDFNNEADTPDNFQSRRPNTSFCFLDIRSPGLGDTAMYLCATSPLETSGELFFGEGSRLTVL.

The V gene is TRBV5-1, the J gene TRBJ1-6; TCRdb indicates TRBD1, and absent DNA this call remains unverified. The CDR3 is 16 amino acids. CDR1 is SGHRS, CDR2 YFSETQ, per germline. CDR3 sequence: CASSRGQGIYNSPLHF. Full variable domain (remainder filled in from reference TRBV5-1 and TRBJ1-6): KAGVTQTPRYLIKTRGQQVTLSCSPISGHRSVSWYQQTPGQGLQFLFEYFSETQRNKGNFPGRFSGRQFSNSRSEMNVSTLELGDSALYLCASSRGQGIYNSPLHFGNGTRLTVT.

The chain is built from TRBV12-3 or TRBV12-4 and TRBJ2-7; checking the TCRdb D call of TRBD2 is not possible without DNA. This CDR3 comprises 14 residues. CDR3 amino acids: CASSLREAGQKQYF.

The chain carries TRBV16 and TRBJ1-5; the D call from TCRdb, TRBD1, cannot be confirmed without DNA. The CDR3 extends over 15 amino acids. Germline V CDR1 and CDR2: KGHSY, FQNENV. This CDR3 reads CASSQYPRGGQPQHF.

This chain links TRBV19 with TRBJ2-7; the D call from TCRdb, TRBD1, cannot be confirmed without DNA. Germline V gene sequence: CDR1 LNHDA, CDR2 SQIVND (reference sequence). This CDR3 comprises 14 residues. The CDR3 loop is CASSLPGSSYEQYF.

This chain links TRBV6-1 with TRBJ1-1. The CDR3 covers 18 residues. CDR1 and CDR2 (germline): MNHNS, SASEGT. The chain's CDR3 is CASSEMGEFGWGNTEAFF.

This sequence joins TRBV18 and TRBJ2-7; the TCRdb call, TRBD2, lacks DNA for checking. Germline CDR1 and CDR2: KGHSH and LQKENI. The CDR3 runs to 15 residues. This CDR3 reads CASSPGLAGVYEQYF.

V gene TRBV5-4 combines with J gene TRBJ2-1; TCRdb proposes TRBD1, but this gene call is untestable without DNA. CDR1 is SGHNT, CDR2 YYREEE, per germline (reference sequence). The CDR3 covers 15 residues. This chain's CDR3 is CASSSRRGRLNEQFF.

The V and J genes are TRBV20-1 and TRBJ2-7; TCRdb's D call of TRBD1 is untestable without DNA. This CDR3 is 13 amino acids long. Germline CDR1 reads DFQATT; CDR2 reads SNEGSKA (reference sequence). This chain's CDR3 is CSASTVQGYEQYF.

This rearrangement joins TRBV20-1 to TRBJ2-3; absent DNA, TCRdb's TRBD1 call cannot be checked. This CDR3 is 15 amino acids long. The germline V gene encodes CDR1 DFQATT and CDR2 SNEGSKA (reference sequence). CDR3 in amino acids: CSATRDRESWDTQYF.